These 13 T cell receptor beta chains share one sample of origin, sequenced in a study of blood T cells in healthy people across ages. A second PCR, run for about 6 to 11 cycles, used a sample-barcoded 5' primer plus a J-beta primer mix. TCRdb analysed the 5' RACE reads with MiXCR anew, one entry per CDR3 protein. The sample records 1,800,000 or so distinct CDR3 sequences, roughly two fifths being singletons. The sample taken for sequencing was blood. The receptors were sampled from a human donor in good health.

Comment on this clonotype: This likely comes from a read error, as the CDR3 has no conserved phenylalanine or tryptophan at its end. This chain links TRBV7-9 with TRBJ2-3; D uncertain. This CDR3 has 13 amino acids. Trimming shortened V by 0 bases and J by 4 bases, and 5 bases separated the two germline ends. Per the germline V gene, CDR1 is SEHNR and CDR2 is FQNEAQ (reference sequence). CDR3 DNA: TGTGCCAGCAGCTTAGCGACATCAGATACGCAGTATTGT. Translated, it gives CASSLATSDTQYC.

The sample holds a few counts of this clonotype. This chain joins TRBV7-2 and TRBJ2-4, with a tentative D call TRBD2 (7 bases). V dropped 0 bases and J dropped 5 bases, with 14 bases sitting between them. Germline lookup yields CDR1 SGHTA and CDR2 FQGNSA. The CDR3 is 16 residues long. CDR3: CASSLARRGGQNIQYF. CDR3 sequence (DNA): TGTGCCAGCAGCTTAGCACGGAGGGGGGGACAAAACATTCAGTACTTC. The variable domain in full, completed from reference TRBV7-2 and TRBJ2-4, reads GAGVSQSPSNKVTEKGKDVELRCDPISGHTALYWYRQSLGQGLEFLIYFQGNSAPDKSGLPSDRFSAERTGGSVSTLTIQRTQQEDSAVYLCASSLARRGGQNIQYFGAGTRLSVL.

The chain joins TRBV14 to TRBJ2-3, with 8 bases identical to TRBD2. Trimming took 4 bases from V and 11 from J; bases not matched to a gene: 8. The CDR3 sequence is 13 residues long. CDR1 and CDR2 (germline): SGHDN, FVKESK. CDR3 sequence reads: CASSLSGGGLQYF. The CDR3, as DNA: TGTGCCAGCAGCCTCAGTGGCGGGGGGCTGCAGTATTTT.

In this sample, this clonotype turned up once. This CDR3 reads CSVVLAGTPNEQFF. In DNA form, the CDR3 reads TGCAGCGTTGTTCTAGCGGGGACCCCCAATGAGCAGTTCTTC. V gene TRBV29-1 combines with J gene TRBJ2-1; 9 nucleotides line up with TRBD2. Per germline, CDR1 SQVTM and CDR2 ANQGSEA. The CDR3 covers 14 residues. V trimming: 4 bases; J trimming: 6 bases; junction bases outside the gene matches: 7.

The table lists this clonotype with a few counts. The chain couples TRBV7-2 to TRBJ2-5; 9 bases map to TRBD2. The CDR3 is 16 residues long. V lost 3 bases, J lost 4 bases, and 9 bases stayed unmatched. Germline loops: CDR1 SGHTA, CDR2 FQGNSA. In DNA form, the CDR3 reads TGTGCCAGCAGCTTGAGGGGCGGGGGGGCCGGAGAGACCCAGTACTTC. As protein: CASSLRGGGAGETQYF.

The V and J genes are TRBV6-1 and TRBJ1-2; 7 nucleotides agree with TRBD1. This CDR3 is 13 amino acids long. The ends lost 10 bases at V and 3 bases at J; junction bases unmatched: 8. Germline loops: CDR1 MNHNS, CDR2 SASEGT. The CDR3 DNA is TGTGCCATTCCGGACAGGAACTACTATGGCTACACCTTC. The encoded protein is CAIPDRNYYGYTF.

The V and J genes are TRBV7-2 and TRBJ2-4, with TRBD1 as a possible D gene (6 bases). CDR3 length equals 12 residues. Germline-derived CDR1 and CDR2 are SGHTA and FQGNSA. The V and J ends lost 1 base and 13 bases respectively, with 11 bases between them. The CDR3 sequence: CASSLEGGRQYF. The CDR3 nucleotides read TGTGCCAGCAGCTTAGAAGGGGGAAGGCAGTACTTC.

This clonotype has just a few counts. The CDR3 region has the DNA TGTGCCAGTGACAGGGGAGTGGGCACTGAAGCTTTCTTT. It yields the protein CASDRGVGTEAFF. This chain uses TRBV6-5 with TRBJ1-1; 8 bases are a match to TRBD1. The CDR3 is 13 amino acids. The germline V gene encodes CDR1 MNHEY and CDR2 SVGAGI. V lost 9 bases to trimming and J lost 4 bases; unmatched junction nucleotides: 7.

This chain uses TRBV11-2 with TRBJ2-1; D is possibly TRBD1 or TRBD2 (5 bases each). The CDR3 length is 14 residues. V was trimmed by 11 bases and J by 8 bases, leaving 22 bases between them. CDR1 is SGHAT and CDR2 is FQNNGV in the germline V gene. The CDR3 coding sequence is TGTGCCGCCCTAGCCTGGGTCCGGGGCTATGAGCAGTTCTTC. It yields the protein CAALAWVRGYEQFF.

This rearrangement joins TRBV6-2 or TRBV6-3 to TRBJ2-1; D is uncertain. Germline V gene sequence: CDR1 MNHEY, CDR2 SVGEGT. The CDR3 length is 15 residues. Trimming cost V 0 bases and J 6 bases, with 12 bases left between them. The CDR3 here is CASSYSPLSGNEQFF. The CDR3 coding sequence is TGTGCCAGCAGTTACTCCCCTCTGTCGGGCAATGAGCAGTTCTTC.

Concerning this clonotype itself: This may be a read error: a much more frequent sequence differs by one nucleotide. The genes are TRBV6-2 or TRBV6-3 and TRBJ1-2, with D perhaps matching TRBD1 (6 bases). The CDR3 sequence is 13 residues long. The V gene lost 5 bases and the J gene lost 4 bases, with 11 bases spanning the gap. CDR1 and CDR2 (germline): MNHEY, SVGEGT. The CDR3 sequence is CASSRTEAYGYTF. The CDR3 DNA reads as TGTGCCAGCAGTCGGACAGAGGCCTATGGCTACACCTTC.

This clonotype has only a few counts. This rearrangement joins TRBV20-1 to TRBJ2-1, with TRBD1 identical over 7 bases. The trim removed 1 base at V and 0 bases at J, leaving 21 bases unmatched. This CDR3 has 21 residues. Germline V gene data show CDR1 as DFQATT and CDR2 as SNEGSKA (reference sequence). Here the CDR3 reads CSARASSMITGASGSYNEQFF. The CDR3 DNA is TGCAGTGCTAGAGCCAGTAGCATGATCACAGGGGCGAGCGGCTCCTACAATGAGCAGTTCTTC.

The gene calls are TRBV18 and TRBJ1-1; no reliable D call. Per the germline V gene, CDR1 is KGHSH and CDR2 is LQKENI. V lost 2 bases to trimming and J lost 0 bases, with 10 bases between them. CDR3 length: 15 residues. The DNA of the CDR3 is TGTGCCAGCTCACCAAAACCATGGGTGAACACTGAAGCTTTCTTT. It translates to CASSPKPWVNTEAFF.